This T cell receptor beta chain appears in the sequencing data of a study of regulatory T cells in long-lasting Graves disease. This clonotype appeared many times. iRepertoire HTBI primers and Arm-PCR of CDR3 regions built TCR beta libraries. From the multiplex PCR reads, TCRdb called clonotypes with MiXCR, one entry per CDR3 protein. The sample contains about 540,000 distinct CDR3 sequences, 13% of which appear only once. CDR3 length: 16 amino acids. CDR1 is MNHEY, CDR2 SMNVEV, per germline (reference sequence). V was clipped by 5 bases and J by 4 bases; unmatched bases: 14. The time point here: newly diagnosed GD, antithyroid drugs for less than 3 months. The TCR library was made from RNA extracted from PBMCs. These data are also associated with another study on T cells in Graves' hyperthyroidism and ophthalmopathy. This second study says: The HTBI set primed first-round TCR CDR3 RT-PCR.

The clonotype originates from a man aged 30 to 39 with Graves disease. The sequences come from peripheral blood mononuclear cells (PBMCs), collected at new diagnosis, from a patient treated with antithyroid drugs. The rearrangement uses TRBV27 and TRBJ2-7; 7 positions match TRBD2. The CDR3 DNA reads TGTGCCAGCAGTCCCCAGGCGGGAGAAAATGGGTACGAGCAGTACTTC. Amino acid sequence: CASSPQAGENGYEQYF.